This passage covers 16 T cell receptor beta chains from one sample sequenced in a study of blood T cell repertoires in COVID-19. Here immunoSEQ multiplex PCR was the method, and the copy in TCRdb shows in-frame clones only, minus some. This sample carries over 85,000 clones, about 90% of them seen once, and the ten largest clones take 6% to 9.5%. The specimen was peripheral blood. Receptors were obtained from a human donor with acute or convalescent COVID-19. The donor label of this sample is uncertain.

The chain has TRBV5-6 and TRBJ2-1; 13 positions match TRBD2. Germline lookup yields CDR1 SGHDT and CDR2 YYEEEE. The V segment lost 2 bases and the J segment 6 bases; nucleotides outside the gene matches: 8. This CDR3 is built from 17 residues. Here the CDR3 DNA reads TGTGCCAGCAGCTTTACTAGCGGGGGGGCCCGTTCCAATGAGCAGTTCTTC. Its protein product is CASSFTSGGARSNEQFF.

Written as DNA, the CDR3 is TGTGCCAGCAAGGCCGGCGTTAGGAGTGAAGCTTTCTTT. This sequence encodes CASKAGVRSEAFF. The chain has TRBV28 and TRBJ1-1; D is unresolved. CDR1 is MDHEN and CDR2 is SYDVKM in the germline V gene. V dropped 7 bases and J dropped 7 bases, with 16 bases sitting between them. This CDR3 contains 13 residues.

This chain links TRBV2 with TRBJ2-1, with D hard to call. The V gene's germline CDR1 is SNHLY and CDR2 FYNNEI. Between the trimmed V and J ends, which lost 3 bases and 3 bases, there was a span of 6 bases. This CDR3 region has 13 residues. Here the CDR3 reads CASSDANYNEQFF. The CDR3 nucleotides are TGTGCCAGCAGTGACGCGAACTACAATGAGCAGTTCTTC. Full variable domain (missing parts from reference TRBV2 and TRBJ2-1): EPEVTQTPSHQVTQMGQEVILRCVPISNHLYFYWYRQILGQKVEFLVSFYNNEISEKSEIFDDQFSVERPDGSNFTLKIRSTKLEDSAMYFCASSDANYNEQFFGPGTRLTVL.

The rearrangement joins TRBV5-6 to TRBJ2-6, with 11 nucleotides matching TRBD1. Germline assignment: CDR1 SGHDT and CDR2 YYEEEE. Germline trimming cut 4 bases from V and 2 bases from J; bases unmatched to any gene: 5. This CDR3 contains 17 residues. CDR3 amino acids: CASSPRTGGPGANVLTF. The CDR3 bases are TGTGCCAGCAGCCCCAGGACAGGGGGCCCTGGGGCCAACGTCCTGACTTTC.

As DNA, the CDR3 is TGCGCCAGCAACCCCGGGACAGGGGGCTTCGGCTATGGCTACACCTTC. It translates to CASNPGTGGFGYGYTF. The rearrangement joins TRBV10-2 to TRBJ1-2, with TRBD1 matching over 12 bases. Germline assignment: CDR1 WSHSY and CDR2 SAAADI. V gave up 7 bases and J gave up 4 bases; unmatched junction bases: 10. This CDR3 has 16 amino acids.

The chain uses TRBV6-1 and TRBJ2-7; the D gene is possibly TRBD1 (5 bases). The CDR3 sequence is 20 residues long. V was pared by 1 base and J by 0 bases, with 25 bases between. Germline CDR1 reads MNHNS; CDR2 reads SASEGT. CDR3 sequence reads: CASSEVMKGPSSHSSYEQYF. CDR3 nucleotides: TGTGCCAGCAGTGAAGTGATGAAGGGGCCATCAAGCCATTCCTCCTACGAGCAGTACTTC.

This chain links TRBV18 with TRBJ1-2, with a tentative D call TRBD1 (5 bases). The CDR3 length is 15 residues. V lost 3 bases and J 3 bases, leaving 14 bases between the germline ends. Germline V lookup: CDR1 KGHSH, CDR2 LQKENI. The CDR3 DNA reads TGTGCCAGCTCACCTCCCCAGGTGGGGCACTATGGCTACACCTTC. As protein: CASSPPQVGHYGYTF.

The chain couples TRBV6-5 to TRBJ1-5; 9 nucleotides line up with TRBD1. Germline trimming cut 6 bases from V and 0 bases from J; bases unmatched to any gene: 3. Germline CDR1 MNHEY, CDR2 SVGAGI. This CDR3 contains 15 residues. The CDR3 spells CASRRQGGSNQPQHF. As DNA, the CDR3 is TGTGCCAGCAGGCGACAGGGGGGTAGCAATCAGCCCCAGCATTTT.

The V and J genes are TRBV10-3 and TRBJ2-7; D uncertain. Trimming took off 3 bases at V and 0 bases at J, with 3 bases between the two ends. Looked up from germline, CDR1 is ENHRY and CDR2 is SYGVKD. The length of the CDR3 is 12 residues. The CDR3 loop is CAISDYSYEQYF. The CDR3 DNA is TGTGCCATCAGTGACTACTCCTACGAGCAGTACTTC.

The genes are TRBV3-1 (or the pseudogene TRBV3-2) and TRBJ1-1; TRBD1 might be the D (5 bases). Between the trimmed V and J ends, which lost 3 bases and 4 bases, there was a span of 9 bases. The CDR3 totals 13 residues. The germline V gene has CDR1 LGHDT and CDR2 YNNKEL (reference sequence). The CDR3 sequence: CASSHRGGTEAFF. The CDR3 DNA reads TGTGCCAGCAGCCACCGGGGGGGCACTGAAGCTTTCTTT.

This clone was found once. The chain links TRBV10-3 to TRBJ1-2; the D is unclear. The V gene lost 0 bases and the J gene lost 5 bases, with 13 bases spanning the gap. This CDR3 is built from 15 residues. CDR1 is ENHRY, CDR2 SYGVKD, per germline. The CDR3 here is CAISESTQPLYGYTF. CDR3 DNA sequence: TGTGCCATCAGTGAGTCGACCCAGCCACTATATGGCTACACCTTC.

J is TRBJ2-7 and V is TRBV18, with a possible D match to TRBD2 (6 bases). Trimming took off 4 bases at V and 7 bases at J, with 20 bases between the two ends. Germline CDR1 reads KGHSH; CDR2 reads LQKENI. This CDR3 spans 15 amino acids. CDR3 loop: CASSLPGLSSGEQYF. For the CDR3, the DNA is TGTGCCAGCTCACTACCGGGACTCTCTTCGGGGGAGCAGTACTTC.

The chain recombines TRBV11-1 with TRBJ1-4; the match to TRBD1 covers 7 bases. This CDR3 is built from 13 residues. CDR1 is SGHAT and CDR2 is FQDESV in the germline V gene (reference sequence). The V gene end was trimmed by 5 bases and the J gene end by 10 bases; junction bases not matched to a gene: 7. CDR3 protein: CASSQRQGGKLFF. In nucleotides, the CDR3 is TGTGCCAGCAGCCAGAGACAGGGAGGAAAACTGTTTTTT.

The V and J genes are TRBV19 and TRBJ1-3, with no clear D. Germline V lookup: CDR1 LNHDA, CDR2 SQIVND (reference sequence). The CDR3 is 15 residues long. The V gene lost 7 bases and the J gene lost 0 bases, with 13 bases spanning the gap. The CDR3 sequence is CASTKGGNSGNTIYF. CDR3 sequence (DNA): TGTGCCAGTACCAAAGGAGGAAACTCTGGAAACACCATATATTTT.

The chain has TRBV7-2 and TRBJ1-3, with TRBD1 matching over 8 bases. CDR3 size: 15 residues. Germline CDR1 and CDR2: SGHTA and FQGNSA. The ends lost 2 bases at V and 2 bases at J; junction bases unmatched: 2. The CDR3 DNA follows: TGTGCCAGCAGCTTATACAGGGGGACTGGAAACACCATATATTTT. Translating gives CASSLYRGTGNTIYF. Based on the CDR3 plus reference TRBV7-2 and TRBJ1-3, the full variable domain is GAGVSQSPSNKVTEKGKDVELRCDPISGHTALYWYRQSLGQGLEFLIYFQGNSAPDKSGLPSDRFSAERTGGSVSTLTIQRTQQEDSAVYLCASSLYRGTGNTIYFGEGSWLTVV.

The rearrangement links TRBV7-8 to TRBJ1-2, with D hard to call. CDR3 length equals 14 residues. Trimming shortened V by 1 base and J by 2 bases, and 8 bases separated the two germline ends. The germline V gene has CDR1 SGHVS and CDR2 FQNEAQ. This CDR3 is CASSLEAGNYGYTF. As DNA, the CDR3 is TGTGCCAGCAGCTTAGAAGCGGGCAACTATGGCTACACCTTC.